The next 2 T cell receptor beta chains were all read from a single sample in a study of blood T cell repertoires in COVID-19. Profiling relied on immunoSEQ multiplex PCR, and the TCRdb table lists in-frame clones only, not all of them. The sample has some 250,000 clones, approximately 84% seen once. The sequenced sample consisted of PBMCs or T cells enriched from blood (not recorded which). The receptors originated from a young man who had recovered from COVID-19.

The chain recombines TRBV11-2 with TRBJ2-1, with no clear D. Trimming cost V 1 base and J 4 bases, with 5 bases left between them. Germline assignment: CDR1 SGHAT and CDR2 FQNNGV. The length of the CDR3 is 13 residues. CDR3: CASSLGVYNEQFF. The CDR3 DNA reads TGTGCCAGCAGCTTAGGCGTATACAATGAGCAGTTCTTC.

The V call is TRBV28, the J call TRBJ2-7, with 8 nucleotides matching TRBD1. Per the germline V gene, CDR1 is MDHEN and CDR2 is SYDVKM. This CDR3 is built from 13 residues. The J segment lost 2 bases and the V segment lost 6 bases, leaving 3 bases of the junction unmatched. For the CDR3, the DNA is TGTGCCAGCAGGGGACAGGCCCCCTACGAGCAGTACTTC. This encodes CASRGQAPYEQYF.